This T cell receptor beta chain was identified during a study of blood T cell repertoires in COVID-19. Turning to the study itself: Spain, Italy and the United States supplied samples that represented acute and convalescent COVID-19. Nucleic acid was either cDNA or gDNA, and it came from T cells, B-cell-depleted T cells, or PBMCs.

The junction had 2 bases not matched to a gene; V was cut back by 6 bases and J by 0 bases. The CDR3 length is 14 residues. CDR1 MGHRA and CDR2 YSYEKL come from the germline V gene. Original handling: The authors estimated nucleated cell counts from reference gene primer amplification. TCRdb's table, derived via immunoSEQ multiplex PCR, lists solely in-frame clones and lacks some. The DNA gave D and trimming, while V, J and clone size come from that table. The sample consists of a few hundred thousand clones, 83% of them appearing once. The sample was peripheral blood. The genes are TRBV4-1 and TRBJ1-1, with 9 bases lining up with TRBD1. This TCR derives from a woman between 45 and 65 years old with acute or convalescent COVID-19. The CDR3: CASSRTGVNTEAFF. The CDR3 DNA follows: TGCGCCAGCAGTCGGACAGGGGTGAACACTGAAGCTTTCTTT.